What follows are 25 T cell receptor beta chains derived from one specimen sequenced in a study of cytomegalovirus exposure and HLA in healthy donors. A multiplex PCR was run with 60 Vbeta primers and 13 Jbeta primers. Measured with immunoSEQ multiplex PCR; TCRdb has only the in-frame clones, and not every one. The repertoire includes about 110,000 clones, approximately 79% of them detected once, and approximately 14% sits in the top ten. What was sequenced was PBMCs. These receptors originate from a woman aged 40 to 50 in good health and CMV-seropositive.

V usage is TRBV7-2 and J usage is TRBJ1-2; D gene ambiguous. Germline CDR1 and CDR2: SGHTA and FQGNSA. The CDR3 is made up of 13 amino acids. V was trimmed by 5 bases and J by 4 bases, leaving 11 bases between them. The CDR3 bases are TGTGCCAGCAGCACCGGGTCCTTCTATGGCTACACCTTC. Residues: CASSTGSFYGYTF.

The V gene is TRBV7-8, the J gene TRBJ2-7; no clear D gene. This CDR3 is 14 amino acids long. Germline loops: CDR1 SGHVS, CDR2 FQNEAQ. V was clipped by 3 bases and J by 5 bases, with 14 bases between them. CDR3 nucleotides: TGTGCCAGCAGCTTGAGTCAGGCAGTCGACGAGCAGTACTTC. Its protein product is CASSLSQAVDEQYF.

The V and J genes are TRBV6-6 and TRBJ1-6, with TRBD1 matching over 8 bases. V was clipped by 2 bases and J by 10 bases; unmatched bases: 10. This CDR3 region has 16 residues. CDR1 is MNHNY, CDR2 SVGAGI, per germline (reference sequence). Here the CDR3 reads CASSYLRTGPSSPLHF. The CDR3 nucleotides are TGTGCCAGCAGTTACCTACGGACAGGGCCCTCCTCACCCCTCCACTTT.

CDR3 region: CAWGPGTLLYEQYF. In DNA, the CDR3 is TGTGCCTGGGGGCCCGGGACACTCCTCTACGAGCAGTACTTC. The chain has TRBV30 and TRBJ2-7, with D perhaps TRBD1 (6 bases). The CDR3 is made up of 14 amino acids. From germline, CDR1 is GTSNPN and CDR2 SVGIG (reference sequence). The V end lost 5 bases, the J end lost 3 bases, and 17 bases lay between the germline ends.

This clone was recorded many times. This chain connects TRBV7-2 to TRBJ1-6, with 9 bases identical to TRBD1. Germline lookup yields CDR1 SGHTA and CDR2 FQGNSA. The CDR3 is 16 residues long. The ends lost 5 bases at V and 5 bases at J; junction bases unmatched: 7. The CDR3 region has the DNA TGTGCCAGCAGCCTTAGCAGGACAGGGGATAATTCACCCCTCCACTTT. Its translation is CASSLSRTGDNSPLHF.

The CDR3 DNA is TGCGCCAGCAGCTTGCAGGGGGGACGGATTCCAGATACGCAGTATTTT. It yields the protein CASSLQGGRIPDTQYF. The chain uses TRBV5-1 and TRBJ2-3; D might be TRBD1 (7 bases). The CDR3 loop spans 16 amino acids. Per the germline V gene, CDR1 is SGHRS and CDR2 is YFSETQ. Trimming pared 1 base from V and 4 bases from J, leaving 16 bases between.

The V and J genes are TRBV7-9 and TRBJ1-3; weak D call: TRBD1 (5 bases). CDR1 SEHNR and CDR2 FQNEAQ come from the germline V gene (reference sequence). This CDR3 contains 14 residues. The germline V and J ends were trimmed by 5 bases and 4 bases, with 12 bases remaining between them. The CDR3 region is CASSLNSGGNTIYF. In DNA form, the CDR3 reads TGTGCCAGCAGCCTCAACTCAGGGGGAAACACCATATATTTT.

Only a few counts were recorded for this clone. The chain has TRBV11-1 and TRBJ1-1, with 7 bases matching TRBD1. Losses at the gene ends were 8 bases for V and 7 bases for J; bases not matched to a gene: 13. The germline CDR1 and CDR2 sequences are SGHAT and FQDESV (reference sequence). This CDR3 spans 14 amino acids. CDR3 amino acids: CASLKDRSFGEAFF. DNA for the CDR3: TGTGCCAGCCTCAAGGACAGGAGTTTTGGTGAAGCTTTCTTT.

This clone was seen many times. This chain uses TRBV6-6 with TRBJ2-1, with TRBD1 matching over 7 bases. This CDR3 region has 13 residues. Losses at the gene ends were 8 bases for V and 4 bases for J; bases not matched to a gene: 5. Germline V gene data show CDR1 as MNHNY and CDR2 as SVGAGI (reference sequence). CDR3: CASSGTDYNEQFF. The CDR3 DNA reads TGTGCCAGCTCAGGGACAGATTACAATGAGCAGTTCTTC.

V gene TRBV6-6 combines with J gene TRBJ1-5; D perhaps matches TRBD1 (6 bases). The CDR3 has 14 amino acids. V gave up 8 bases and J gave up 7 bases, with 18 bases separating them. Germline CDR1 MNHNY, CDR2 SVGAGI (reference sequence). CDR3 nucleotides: TGTGCCAGCTCGGGGGCGGGGGCTGGGCAGCCCCAGCATTTT. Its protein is CASSGAGAGQPQHF.

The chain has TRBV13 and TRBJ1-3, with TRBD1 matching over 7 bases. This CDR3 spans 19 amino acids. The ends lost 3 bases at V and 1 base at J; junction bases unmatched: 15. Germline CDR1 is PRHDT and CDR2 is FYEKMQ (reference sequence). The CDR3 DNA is TGTGCCAGCAGCTTTACTCAGGGGGGTTTGAGGTATTCTGGAAACACCATATATTTT. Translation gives CASSFTQGGLRYSGNTIYF.

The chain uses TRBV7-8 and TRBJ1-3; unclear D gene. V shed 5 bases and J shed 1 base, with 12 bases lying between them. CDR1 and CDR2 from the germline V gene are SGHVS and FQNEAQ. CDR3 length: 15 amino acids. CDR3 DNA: TGTGCCAGCAGCCACCCCCTCAGATCTGGAAACACCATATATTTT. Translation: CASSHPLRSGNTIYF.

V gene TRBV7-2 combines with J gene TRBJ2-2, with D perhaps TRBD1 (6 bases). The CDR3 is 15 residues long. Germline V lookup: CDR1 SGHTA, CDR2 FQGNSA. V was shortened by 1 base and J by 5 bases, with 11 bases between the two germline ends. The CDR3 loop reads CASSLEARGTGELFF. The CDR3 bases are TGTGCCAGCAGCTTAGAAGCCAGGGGAACCGGGGAGCTGTTTTTT.

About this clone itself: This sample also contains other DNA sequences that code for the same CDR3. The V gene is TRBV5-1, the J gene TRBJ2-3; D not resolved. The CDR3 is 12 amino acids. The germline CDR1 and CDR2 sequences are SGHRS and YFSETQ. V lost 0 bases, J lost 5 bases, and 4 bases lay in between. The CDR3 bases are TGCGCCAGCAGCTTGGGCGAAGATACGCAGTATTTT. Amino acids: CASSLGEDTQYF.

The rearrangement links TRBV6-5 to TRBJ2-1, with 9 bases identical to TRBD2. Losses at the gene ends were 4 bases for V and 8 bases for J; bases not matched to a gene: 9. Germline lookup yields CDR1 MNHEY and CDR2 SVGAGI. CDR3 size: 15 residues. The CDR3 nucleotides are TGTGCCAGCAGTTCACCGAGCGGGGGGTCCTATGAGCAGTTCTTC. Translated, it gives CASSSPSGGSYEQFF.

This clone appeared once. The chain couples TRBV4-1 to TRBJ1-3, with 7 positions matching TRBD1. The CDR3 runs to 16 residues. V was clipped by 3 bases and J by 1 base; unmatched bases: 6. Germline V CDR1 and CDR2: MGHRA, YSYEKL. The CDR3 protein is CASSQQTGISGNTIYF. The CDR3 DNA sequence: TGCGCCAGCAGCCAGCAGACAGGGATTTCTGGAAACACCATATATTTT.

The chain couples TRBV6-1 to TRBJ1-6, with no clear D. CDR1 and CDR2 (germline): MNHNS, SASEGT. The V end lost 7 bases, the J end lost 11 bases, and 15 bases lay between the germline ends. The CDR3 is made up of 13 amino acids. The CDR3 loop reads CASTPVDSAPLHF. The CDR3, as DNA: TGTGCCAGCACCCCTGTGGACTCGGCACCCCTCCACTTT.

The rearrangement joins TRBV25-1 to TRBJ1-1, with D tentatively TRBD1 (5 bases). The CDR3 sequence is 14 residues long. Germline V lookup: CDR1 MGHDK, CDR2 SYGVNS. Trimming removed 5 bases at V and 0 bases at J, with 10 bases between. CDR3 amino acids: CASSRGNMNTEAFF. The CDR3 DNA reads TGTGCCAGCAGTAGGGGCAACATGAACACTGAAGCTTTCTTT.

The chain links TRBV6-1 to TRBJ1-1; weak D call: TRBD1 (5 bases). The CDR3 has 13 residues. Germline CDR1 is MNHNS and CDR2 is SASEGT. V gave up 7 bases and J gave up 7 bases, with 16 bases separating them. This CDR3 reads CASNSGRGDEAFF. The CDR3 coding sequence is TGTGCCAGCAACTCCGGACGGGGGGATGAAGCTTTCTTT.

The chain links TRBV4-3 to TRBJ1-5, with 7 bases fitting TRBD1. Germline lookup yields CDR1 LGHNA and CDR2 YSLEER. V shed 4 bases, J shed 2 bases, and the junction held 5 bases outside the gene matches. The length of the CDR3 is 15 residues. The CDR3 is CASSPDRVGNQPQHF. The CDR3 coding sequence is TGCGCCAGCAGCCCTGACAGGGTAGGCAATCAGCCCCAGCATTTT.

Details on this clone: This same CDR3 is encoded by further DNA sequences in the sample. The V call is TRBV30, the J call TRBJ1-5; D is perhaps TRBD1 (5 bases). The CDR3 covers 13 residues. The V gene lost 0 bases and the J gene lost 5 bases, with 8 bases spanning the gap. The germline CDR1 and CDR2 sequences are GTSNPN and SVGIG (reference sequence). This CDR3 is CAWSVRGDQPQHF. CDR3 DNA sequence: TGTGCCTGGAGTGTTCGGGGGGATCAGCCCCAGCATTTT.

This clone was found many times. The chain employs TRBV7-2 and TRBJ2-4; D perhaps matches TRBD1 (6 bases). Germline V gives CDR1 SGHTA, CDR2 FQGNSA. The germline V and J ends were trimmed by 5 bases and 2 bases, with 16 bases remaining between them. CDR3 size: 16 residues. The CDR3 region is CASSPDWGQSKNIQYF. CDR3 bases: TGTGCCAGCAGCCCCGATTGGGGGCAGTCCAAAAACATTCAGTACTTC.

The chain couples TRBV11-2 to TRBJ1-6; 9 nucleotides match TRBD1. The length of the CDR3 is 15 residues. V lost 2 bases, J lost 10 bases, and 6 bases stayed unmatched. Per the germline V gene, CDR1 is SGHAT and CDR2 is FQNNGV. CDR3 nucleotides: TGTGCCAGCAGCTTACCCACAGGGGGCGCGTCACCCCTCCACTTT. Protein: CASSLPTGGASPLHF.

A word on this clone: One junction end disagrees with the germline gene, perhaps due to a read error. CDR3 protein: CSARDSVF. CDR3 DNA: TGCAGTGCGCGGGACAGCGTCTTC. The chain joins TRBV20-1 to TRBJ1-2; 7 nucleotides line up with TRBD1. The CDR3 covers 8 residues. CDR1 and CDR2 from the germline V gene are DFQATT and SNEGSKA (reference sequence).

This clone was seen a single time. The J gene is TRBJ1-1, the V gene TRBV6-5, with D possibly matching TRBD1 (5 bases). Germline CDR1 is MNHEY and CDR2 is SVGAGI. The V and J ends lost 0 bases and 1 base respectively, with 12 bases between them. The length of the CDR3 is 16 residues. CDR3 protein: CASSYSVRAGNTEAFF. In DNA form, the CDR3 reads TGTGCCAGCAGTTACTCAGTCAGGGCAGGGAACACTGAAGCTTTCTTT.